This T cell receptor beta chain was sequenced in a study of blood T cell repertoires in COVID-19. In this sample, this clone turned up a few times. The method was immunoSEQ multiplex PCR; TCRdb's version includes in-frame clones alone and lacks a portion of them. The table records 450,000 to 500,000 clones, roughly nine tenths of them present only once. What was sequenced was PBMCs or T cells enriched from blood (not recorded which). The receptor was derived from a woman aged 60 to 75 who had recovered from COVID-19.

This CDR3 is CASSLASDTGELFF. In nucleotides, the CDR3 is TGCGCCAGCAGCTTGGCTAGCGACACCGGGGAGCTGTTTTTT. V and J are TRBV5-1 and TRBJ2-2; a weak D match, TRBD2 (6 bases). Looked up from germline, CDR1 is SGHRS and CDR2 is YFSETQ. This CDR3 has 14 residues. The ends were cut back, 0 bases at V and 3 bases at J, with 6 bases in the middle.